Each of the 26 T cell receptor beta chains below was sequenced from the same sample in a study of blood T cell repertoires in COVID-19 (dated by TCRdb to about 2020). The library was made by the immunoSEQ multiplex PCR assay. Sourced from immuneACCESS, this table was stored by TCRdb with only in-frame sequences that have V and J called. A share of the clones is absent; for the studies checked, an unresolved V gene accounts for under half, and the remainder has no known explanation. The sample has some 77,000 clones on record, roughly 80% of them singletons. Jointly, the top ten make up 1.8% of the sample. Sequencing used peripheral blood. The receptors come from a woman aged 55 to 70 with acute or convalescent COVID-19.

The rearrangement joins TRBV5-4 to TRBJ2-1; TRBD2 aligns across 12 bases. From germline, CDR1 is SGHNT and CDR2 YYREEE (reference sequence). The CDR3 spans 14 residues. V dropped 2 bases and J dropped 9; count of bases not matched to a gene: 3. CDR3: CASSFRLAGVEQFF. The CDR3 DNA reads as TGTGCCAGCAGCTTTCGACTAGCGGGAGTTGAGCAGTTCTTC.

The genes are TRBV3-1 (or the pseudogene TRBV3-2) and TRBJ2-1; 12 nucleotides agree with TRBD1. Germline CDR1 reads LGHDT; CDR2 reads YNNKEL (reference sequence). The V and J ends lost 4 bases and 9 bases, in that order; junction bases with no gene match: 7. This CDR3 is built from 15 residues. The DNA of the CDR3 is TGTGCCAGCAGCCCCCCGGGACAGGGGGCTATTGAGCAGTTCTTC. It yields the protein CASSPPGQGAIEQFF.

This clone has just one count. The rearrangement links TRBV4-1 to TRBJ2-5, with TRBD2 identical over 10 bases. The trim removed 1 base at V and 1 base at J, leaving 15 bases unmatched. Germline V gene sequence: CDR1 MGHRA, CDR2 YSYEKL. The CDR3 covers 20 residues. The CDR3 DNA follows: TGCGCCAGCAGCCAAGTGATACTAGCGGGGTACCTCCTCCTCCAAGAGACCCAGTACTTC. This sequence encodes CASSQVILAGYLLLQETQYF.

The chain recombines TRBV29-1 with TRBJ1-6; D is perhaps TRBD1 (5 bases). V lost 0 bases and J lost 7, with 13 bases in between. Germline loops: CDR1 SQVTM, CDR2 ANQGSEA. CDR3 length equals 15 residues. The CDR3 DNA sequence: TGCAGCGTTGAAGATCTGGGCGGGGGGAATTCACCCCTCCACTTT. Residues: CSVEDLGGGNSPLHF.

The chain joins TRBV30 to TRBJ2-3; D may be TRBD1 (7 bases). The CDR3 covers 15 residues. The V and J ends lost 1 base and 3 bases respectively, with 14 bases between them. Germline lookup yields CDR1 GTSNPN and CDR2 SVGIG (reference sequence). CDR3 amino acids: CAWSGRGRGTDTQYF. In nucleotides, the CDR3 is TGTGCCTGGAGTGGGAGGGGGCGAGGTACAGATACGCAGTATTTT.

This clone appeared once. The chain is built from TRBV4-2 and TRBJ1-5; D is unresolved. Germline CDR1 reads LGHNA; CDR2 reads YNFKEQ. V shed 4 bases and J shed 10 bases, with 14 bases lying between them. The CDR3 sequence is 13 residues long. CDR3 residues: CASSPRENGPQHF. CDR3 in DNA: TGTGCCAGCAGCCCTCGGGAAAACGGCCCCCAGCATTTT.

This clone was recorded once. V and J are TRBV27 and TRBJ2-1; a weak D match, TRBD1 (8 bases). This CDR3 spans 15 amino acids. V was shortened by 9 bases and J by 4 bases, with 19 bases between the two germline ends. Germline V gene sequence: CDR1 MNHEY, CDR2 SMNVEV (reference sequence). CDR3 sequence reads: CASGGGTGTYNEQFF. The CDR3 nucleotides read TGTGCCAGTGGGGGGGGGACAGGTACTTACAATGAGCAGTTCTTC.

The J gene is TRBJ2-7, the V gene TRBV24-1; 7 nucleotides align to TRBD1. V shed 3 bases, J shed 5 bases, and the junction held 3 bases outside the gene matches. The CDR3 consists of 13 residues. From germline, CDR1 is KGHDR and CDR2 SFDVKD. CDR3 region: CATSDERGHEQYF. The CDR3 DNA sequence: TGTGCCACCAGTGATGAAAGGGGGCACGAGCAGTACTTC.

V and J are TRBV24-1 and TRBJ2-7; tentatively, D is TRBD1 (5 bases). The V gene lost 4 bases and the J gene lost 3 bases, with 9 bases spanning the gap. This CDR3 region has 13 residues. Per germline, CDR1 KGHDR and CDR2 SFDVKD. In DNA, the CDR3 is TGTGCCACCAGTGACACAGGTCTCTACGAGCAGTACTTC. This gives the protein CATSDTGLYEQYF.

The chain links TRBV4-1 to TRBJ1-2; D unclear. Trimming cost V 0 bases and J 0 bases, with 5 bases left between them. The CDR3 consists of 14 residues. Germline CDR1 reads MGHRA; CDR2 reads YSYEKL. CDR3 sequence reads: CASSQDYTNYGYTF. CDR3 DNA: TGCGCCAGCAGCCAAGATTACACTAACTATGGCTACACCTTC.

This clone was seen a handful of times. The chain uses TRBV15 and TRBJ2-7; the D gene is possibly TRBD1 (6 bases). Germline assignment: CDR1 LNHNV and CDR2 YYDKDF (reference sequence). The CDR3 extends over 14 amino acids. Between the trimmed V and J ends, which lost 4 bases and 6 bases, there was a span of 16 bases. In nucleotides, the CDR3 is TGTGCCACCAGCATGACCCGGGACAAAACCGAGCAGTACTTC. This sequence encodes CATSMTRDKTEQYF.

CDR3 amino acids: CASSPDRHSGNTIYF. The CDR3 bases are TGTGCCAGCAGCCCGGACAGGCACTCTGGAAACACCATATATTTT. The gene calls are TRBV11-2 and TRBJ1-3; 7 nucleotides align to TRBD1. Losses at the gene ends were 5 bases for V and 0 bases for J; bases not matched to a gene: 4. The CDR3 loop spans 15 amino acids. Germline values: CDR1 SGHAT, CDR2 FQNNGV.

The chain is built from TRBV19 and TRBJ1-2; TRBD1 might be the D (5 bases). The germline V gene has CDR1 LNHDA and CDR2 SQIVND (reference sequence). The CDR3 contains 16 residues. Trimming pared 0 bases from V and 7 bases from J, leaving 18 bases between. The CDR3 protein is CASSIDLSWGLLGYTF. DNA for the CDR3: TGTGCCAGTAGTATAGATCTGTCATGGGGCCTACTTGGCTACACCTTC.

V usage is TRBV7-9 and J usage is TRBJ1-1; unclear D gene. Trimming removed 1 base from V and 0 bases from J, with 6 bases in between. Germline CDR1 is SEHNR and CDR2 is FQNEAQ (reference sequence). The CDR3 loop spans 14 amino acids. The DNA of the CDR3 is TGTGCCAGCAGCTTAGGCACTCTGAACACTGAAGCTTTCTTT. It specifies CASSLGTLNTEAFF.

The chain carries TRBV11-2 and TRBJ2-1; D not resolved. Deletions cut 1 base from V and 0 bases from J, with 7 bases between. CDR1 is SGHAT and CDR2 is FQNNGV in the germline V gene. This CDR3 has 15 amino acids. CDR3 DNA sequence: TGTGCCAGCAGCTTAGTTCACAGCTCCTACAATGAGCAGTTCTTC. Its translation: CASSLVHSSYNEQFF.

The V and J genes are TRBV5-4 and TRBJ1-1, with D tentatively TRBD1 (6 bases). CDR1 and CDR2 (germline): SGHNT, YYREEE (reference sequence). V was cut by 0 bases and J by 1 base, with 7 bases left in between. There are 14 residues in the CDR3. The chain's CDR3 is CASSLDRANTEAFF. CDR3 DNA: TGTGCCAGCAGCTTGGACAGGGCGAACACTGAAGCTTTCTTT.

J is TRBJ2-7 and V is TRBV18, with D possibly TRBD2 on 5 matching bases. Per germline, CDR1 KGHSH and CDR2 LQKENI. Trimming pared 2 bases from V and 4 bases from J, leaving 12 bases between. The CDR3 loop spans 14 amino acids. Here the CDR3 reads CASSPRYRGYEQYF. As DNA, the CDR3 is TGTGCCAGCTCACCAAGATACAGAGGGTACGAGCAGTACTTC.

This clone was seen only once. CDR3 nucleotide sequence: TGTGCCAGCCGGGGGGACGGCTCTGGAAACACCATATATTTT. This encodes CASRGDGSGNTIYF. The rearrangement joins TRBV28 to TRBJ1-3; maybe TRBD1 (5 bases). The ends were cut back, 8 bases at V and 0 bases at J, with 11 bases in the middle. CDR1 is MDHEN and CDR2 is SYDVKM in the germline V gene. This CDR3 has 14 amino acids.

This clone has a handful of counts. The chain uses TRBV7-9 and TRBJ1-2, with 7 bases that match TRBD1. The V and J ends lost 2 bases and 4 bases, in that order; junction bases with no gene match: 4. This CDR3 is 14 amino acids long. Germline values: CDR1 SEHNR, CDR2 FQNEAQ (reference sequence). The CDR3 spells CASSLSYRGYGYTF. In DNA form, the CDR3 reads TGTGCCAGCAGCTTATCCTACAGGGGCTATGGCTACACCTTC.

V usage is TRBV19 and J usage is TRBJ1-5; TRBD1 matches 12 bases. Germline loops: CDR1 LNHDA, CDR2 SQIVND (reference sequence). V lost 6 bases and J lost 6; bases outside the gene matches: 9. The CDR3 runs 16 residues. The CDR3 here is CASRRTGTGGSQPQHF. CDR3 sequence (DNA): TGTGCCAGTAGACGAACCGGGACAGGGGGCTCTCAGCCCCAGCATTTT.

V and J are TRBV19 and TRBJ1-6; possible D gene TRBD1, 5 bases. Germline values: CDR1 LNHDA, CDR2 SQIVND (reference sequence). The CDR3 consists of 15 residues. Trimming shortened V by 6 bases and J by 6 bases, and 15 bases separated the two germline ends. The CDR3 here is CASSREARSNSPLHF. The DNA of the CDR3 is TGTGCCAGTAGCAGGGAGGCTCGGAGTAATTCACCCCTCCACTTT.

The J gene is TRBJ1-1, the V gene TRBV14, with 7 bases identical to TRBD1. Unmatched junction bases numbered 2, after V lost 6 bases and J lost 1 base. The CDR3 length is 13 residues. Per germline, CDR1 SGHDN and CDR2 FVKESK. The DNA of the CDR3 is TGTGCCAGCAGGAGGGGGCGGAACACTGAAGCTTTCTTT. Its protein product is CASRRGRNTEAFF.

The gene calls are TRBV7-2 and TRBJ1-6; D is unresolved. This CDR3 contains 18 residues. The ends were cut back, 1 base at V and 0 bases at J, with 13 bases in the middle. Per the germline V gene, CDR1 is SGHTA and CDR2 is FQGNSA. The CDR3: CASSLEFEGSSYNSPLHF. The CDR3 DNA is TGTGCCAGCAGCTTAGAATTTGAGGGCAGCTCCTATAATTCACCCCTCCACTTT.

This chain uses TRBV11-2 with TRBJ1-3; tentatively, D is TRBD1 (6 bases). The CDR3 is 16 amino acids. V was pared by 4 bases and J by 1 base, with 14 bases between. Germline CDR1 and CDR2: SGHAT and FQNNGV. The CDR3 loop is CASSSAGVGSGNTIYF. For the CDR3, the DNA is TGTGCCAGCAGCTCGGCAGGGGTGGGGTCTGGAAACACCATATATTTT.

In this sample, this clone turned up a few times. The chain uses TRBV15 and TRBJ1-1; D possibly corresponds to TRBD1 (5 bases). This CDR3 comprises 14 residues. Germline V gene lookup returns CDR1 LNHNV and CDR2 YYDKDF (reference sequence). The V end was cut by 10 bases, the J end by 4 bases, with 19 bases between. The CDR3 bases are TGTGCCAGCAGTGACTCAGGGATGTCCACTGAAGCTTTCTTT. This sequence encodes CASSDSGMSTEAFF.

The gene calls are TRBV30 and TRBJ1-5; the match to TRBD1 covers 8 bases. The trim removed 6 bases at V and 0 bases at J, leaving 4 bases unmatched. The CDR3 is 14 residues long. Germline V gene data show CDR1 as GTSNPN and CDR2 as SVGIG (reference sequence). The CDR3 here is CACRQGNSNQPQHF. The CDR3 coding sequence is TGTGCCTGTAGACAGGGGAATAGCAATCAGCCCCAGCATTTT.